A selection of T cell receptor beta chains follows, all from one sample in a study of blood T cell repertoires in COVID-19. Assay used: immunoSEQ multiplex PCR; TCRdb lists only in-frame clones, some missing. The sample yields over 150,000 clones, about 80% seen once. Sequencing was carried out using PBMCs or T cells enriched from blood (not recorded which). The receptors here all came from a man aged 50 to 59 who had recovered from COVID-19. Each CDR3 is given with its conserved first and last residue. The D gene is left open where the match is weak. Clone size is shown for a subset of rows, as once, few, many or a class of expanded clone.

TRBJ2-4 TRBD1 NA TRBV7-9 CASSEGQGPEVPKNIQYF TGTGCCAGCAGCGAGGGACAGGGACCTGAGGTACCCAAAAACATTCAGTACTTC
TRBJ1-2 TRBD1 NA TRBV6-6 CASSYWDRDYGYTF TGTGCCAGCAGTTACTGGGACAGGGATTACGGCTACACCTTC
TRBJ2-1 NA NA TRBV11-3 CASSLRARGAGEQFF TGTGCCAGCAGCTTAAGGGCCAGGGGGGCCGGGGAGCAGTTCTTC
TRBJ1-2 TRBD1 NA TRBV27 CASSLSGTGYGYTF TGTGCCAGCAGTTTATCCGGGACAGGGTATGGCTACACCTTC
TRBJ1-1 NA NA TRBV19 CASSIERVTEAFF TGTGCCAGTAGTATAGAGAGGGTCACTGAAGCTTTCTTT
TRBJ2-1 TRBD1 NA TRBV4-3 CASSQVGQGVSYNEQFF TGCGCCAGCAGCCAAGTCGGGCAGGGGGTGAGTTACAATGAGCAGTTCTTC
TRBJ2-1 TRBD1 NA TRBV7-2 CASSLSGTGGSSYNEQFF TGTGCCAGCAGCTTATCAGGGACAGGGGGCAGCTCCTACAATGAGCAGTTCTTC
TRBJ1-2 TRBD1 NA TRBV5-4 CASRELGGQGTGGYTF TGTGCCAGCAGAGAGTTAGGGGGACAGGGAACGGGTGGCTACACCTTC
TRBJ2-7 NA few TRBV18 CASSPQRDEQYF TGTGCCAGCTCACCTCAACGGGACGAGCAGTACTTC
TRBJ2-1 NA NA TRBV5-1 CASSRRGSDEQFF TGCGCCAGCAGCAGACGGGGGTCCGATGAGCAGTTCTTC
TRBJ2-6 NA NA TRBV4-2 CASSQDDSSSGANVLTF TGTGCCAGCAGCCAAGATGACAGTAGCTCTGGGGCCAACGTCCTGACTTTC
TRBJ2-7 TRBD1 once TRBV18 CASSPGQGFHEQYF TGTGCCAGCTCACCGGGACAGGGGTTCCACGAGCAGTACTTC
TRBJ1-5 TRBD1 NA TRBV5-1 CASSVSGTDNQPQHF TGCGCCAGCAGCGTATCCGGGACAGATAATCAGCCCCAGCATTTT
TRBJ2-2 NA NA TRBV30 CAWGVGTWTGELFF TGTGCCTGGGGCGTCGGGACTTGGACCGGGGAGCTGTTTTTT
TRBJ2-3 NA NA TRBV2 CASSEGATASTDTQYF TGTGCCAGCAGTGAAGGGGCTACCGCTAGCACAGATACGCAGTATTTT
TRBJ2-5 NA NA TRBV23-1 CASSQSFQSQETQYF TGCGCCAGCAGTCAATCGTTTCAGTCACAAGAGACCCAGTACTTC
TRBJ1-2 NA NA TRBV6-5 CASTPGSANYGYTF TGTGCCAGCACCCCGGGATCGGCAAACTATGGCTACACCTTC
TRBJ2-7 NA NA TRBV9 CASSVEGGTVIF TGTGCCAGCAGCGTAGAGGGGGGGACCGTTATTTTC
TRBJ1-2 NA few TRBV29-1 CSVVWGQLNGYTF TGCAGCGTTGTCTGGGGGCAATTGAATGGCTACACCTTC